The 20 T cell receptor beta chains below were found in one sample sequenced in a study of cytotoxic CD8 clonotypes in ibrutinib-treated CLL. Method: immunoSEQ multiplex PCR; TCRdb's copy keeps in-frame clones and lacks some. The data hold some 300,000 clones, with almost 80% observed a single time. The input for sequencing was PBMCs, taken before ibrutinib treatment. These receptor sequences come from a human donor with chronic lymphocytic leukemia.

There are a few counts of this clone. The rearrangement joins TRBV9 to TRBJ2-3; perhaps TRBD1 as D (6 bases). V was shortened by 4 bases and J by 1 base, with 16 bases between the two germline ends. CDR1 SGDLS and CDR2 YYNGEE come from the germline V gene. The CDR3 covers 16 residues. CDR3 protein: CASSPTGAGGTDTQYF. As DNA, the CDR3 is TGTGCCAGCAGCCCTACCGGGGCAGGGGGCACAGATACGCAGTATTTT. The complete variable domain, with remaining parts taken from reference TRBV9 and TRBJ2-3, reads DSGVTQTPKHLITATGQRVTLRCSPRSGDLSVYWYQQSLDQGLQFLIQYYNGEERAKGNILERFSAQQFPDLHSELNLSSLELGDSALYFCASSPTGAGGTDTQYFGPGTRLTVL.

The rearrangement links TRBV28 to TRBJ2-7; D is possibly TRBD1 (5 bases). Trimming cost V 5 bases and J 5 bases, with 19 bases left between them. Looked up from germline, CDR1 is MDHEN and CDR2 is SYDVKM. CDR3 length: 15 residues. The CDR3 sequence is CASSTIGQGPNEQYF. Written as DNA, the CDR3 is TGTGCCAGCAGTACAATCGGACAAGGCCCCAACGAGCAGTACTTC.

The chain uses TRBV29-1 and TRBJ2-3; D may be TRBD1 (5 bases). The CDR3 is 17 amino acids. The germline V and J ends were trimmed by 2 bases and 1 base, with 19 bases remaining between them. CDR1 and CDR2 from the germline V gene are SQVTM and ANQGSEA. The CDR3 DNA reads TGCAGCGTTGAAAACCCCTGGACCCAAGGGGGCACAGATACGCAGTATTTT. It yields the protein CSVENPWTQGGTDTQYF.

The V call is TRBV11-2, the J call TRBJ1-4, with TRBD1 identical over 9 bases. V lost 5 bases, J lost 0 bases, and 4 bases stayed unmatched. CDR1 and CDR2 from the germline V gene are SGHAT and FQNNGV. This CDR3 spans 16 amino acids. This CDR3 is CASSEGQGPTNEKLFF. CDR3 coding DNA: TGTGCCAGCAGCGAGGGACAGGGCCCAACTAATGAAAAACTGTTTTTT.

The J gene is TRBJ2-5, the V gene TRBV2; no definite D call. The CDR3 covers 13 residues. Germline V gene data show CDR1 as SNHLY and CDR2 as FYNNEI. Between the trimmed V and J ends, which lost 2 bases and 5 bases, there was a span of 9 bases. As DNA, the CDR3 is TGTGCCAGCAGTGAATATGGCCGGGAGACCCAGTACTTC. Protein sequence: CASSEYGRETQYF.

The chain recombines TRBV2 with TRBJ1-2, with D tentatively TRBD1 (5 bases). CDR1 and CDR2 from the germline V gene are SNHLY and FYNNEI. V was cut by 8 bases and J by 4 bases, with 14 bases left in between. The CDR3 length is 13 residues. This chain's CDR3 is CASRGGSSYGYTF. The CDR3 DNA sequence: TGTGCCAGCCGTGGGGGGTCGAGCTATGGCTACACCTTC.

V gene TRBV19 combines with J gene TRBJ2-3; D unclear. CDR1 and CDR2 from the germline V gene are LNHDA and SQIVND (reference sequence). Trimming shortened V by 6 bases and J by 0 bases, and 19 bases separated the two germline ends. CDR3 length equals 17 residues. The CDR3 here is CASSPSILGKSTDTQYF. In DNA form, the CDR3 reads TGTGCCAGTAGCCCAAGTATCTTGGGGAAGAGCACAGATACGCAGTATTTT.

The chain joins TRBV6-5 to TRBJ2-2; 11 positions agree with TRBD1. V dropped 6 bases and J dropped 5; count of bases not matched to a gene: 2. The germline V gene encodes CDR1 MNHEY and CDR2 SVGAGI. The CDR3 contains 14 residues. CDR3 loop: CASRGQGVTGELFF. In DNA form, the CDR3 reads TGTGCCAGCAGGGGACAGGGGGTTACCGGGGAGCTGTTTTTT.

Note on this clone: The same CDR3 can be traced to other DNA sequences in this sample. The chain employs TRBV30 and TRBJ2-7; tentative D call: TRBD2 (6 bases). Trimming left V 0 bases short and J 6 bases short, with 6 bases between. CDR3 size: 11 residues. The germline V gene encodes CDR1 GTSNPN and CDR2 SVGIG (reference sequence). As DNA, the CDR3 is TGTGCCTGGAGTGTCGGGGGCGAGCAGTACTTC. This sequence encodes CAWSVGGEQYF.

The rearrangement joins TRBV6-1 to TRBJ2-5; D is perhaps TRBD1 (5 bases). V shed 1 base and J shed 2 bases, with 11 bases lying between them. Looked up from germline, CDR1 is MNHNS and CDR2 is SASEGT. This CDR3 comprises 15 residues. This CDR3 reads CASSEGTLKQETQYF. CDR3 bases: TGTGCCAGCAGTGAAGGGACACTAAAACAAGAGACCCAGTACTTC.

This chain joins TRBV29-1 and TRBJ2-3; 8 bases fit TRBD2. Germline assignment: CDR1 SQVTM and CDR2 ANQGSEA. CDR3 length: 13 residues. After removal of 4 bases from V and 2 bases from J, the junction contained 2 bases not matched to a gene. This CDR3 is CSVAGGATDTQYF. CDR3 nucleotides: TGCAGCGTTGCGGGGGGGGCCACAGATACGCAGTATTTT.

This chain uses TRBV27 with TRBJ1-2, with D uncertain. Germline V gene data show CDR1 as MNHEY and CDR2 as SMNVEV (reference sequence). With 4 bases removed from V and 6 bases from J, the gap between germline ends came to 15 bases. CDR3 length: 14 amino acids. The CDR3 nucleotides read TGTGCCAGCAGTTATCAACCCGGATCCAATGGCTACACCTTC. The encoded protein is CASSYQPGSNGYTF.

The rearrangement uses TRBV18 and TRBJ2-7; D is perhaps TRBD1 (7 bases). Trimming left V 3 bases short and J 3 bases short, with 15 bases between. The CDR3 runs 15 residues. Germline CDR1 is KGHSH and CDR2 is LQKENI. The CDR3 nucleotides read TGTGCCAGCTCACCGGAGGGACAGCCTTACTACGAGCAGTACTTC. It codes for CASSPEGQPYYEQYF.

In its sample, this clone was seen a few times. The chain combines TRBV4-2 with TRBJ2-7, with 7 bases that match TRBD2. The CDR3 consists of 15 residues. Germline CDR1 LGHNA, CDR2 YNFKEQ. J gave up 6 bases and V 2 bases, and 10 bases lay outside the gene matches. CDR3 coding DNA: TGTGCCAGCAGCCAAAGTCGCAGACTAGCATCCGAGCAGTACTTC. Translated, it gives CASSQSRRLASEQYF.

V and J are TRBV7-2 and TRBJ1-4; 7 nucleotides agree with TRBD1. This CDR3 has 14 amino acids. Trimming cost V 5 bases and J 0 bases; bases outside gene matches: 0. The germline CDR1 and CDR2 sequences are SGHTA and FQGNSA. In DNA, the CDR3 is TGTGCCAGCAGCCAGGGGGCAACTAATGAAAAACTGTTTTTT. Translating it yields CASSQGATNEKLFF.

The chain couples TRBV6-5 to TRBJ2-7; 9 positions agree with TRBD1. The CDR3 is 14 residues long. The germline gives CDR1 MNHEY, CDR2 SVGAGI. V lost 6 bases and J lost 3; bases outside the gene matches: 6. DNA of the CDR3: TGTGCCAGCAGAGACGGACAGGGGAACTACGAGCAGTACTTC. Its protein product is CASRDGQGNYEQYF.

The chain employs TRBV9 and TRBJ2-5; a possible D gene is TRBD2 (5 bases). The CDR3 covers 13 residues. Trimming took 2 bases from V and 3 from J, leaving 8 bases between them. Germline CDR1 is SGDLS and CDR2 is YYNGEE. CDR3 in DNA: TGTGCCAGCAGCGTCGGACTGAAAGAGACCCAGTACTTC. Translating it yields CASSVGLKETQYF.

The chain joins TRBV7-9 to TRBJ2-2; 9 nucleotides line up with TRBD1. The CDR3 totals 16 residues. The germline CDR1 and CDR2 sequences are SEHNR and FQNEAQ (reference sequence). J gave up 4 bases and V 4 bases, and 7 bases lay outside the gene matches. CDR3 residues: CASSSTGGGVTGELFF. For the CDR3, the DNA is TGTGCCAGCAGCTCTACAGGGGGCGGCGTCACCGGGGAGCTGTTTTTT. The entire variable domain, with the rest obtained from reference TRBV7-9 and TRBJ2-2, is as follows: DTGVSQNPRHKITKRGQNVTFRCDPISEHNRLYWYRQTLGQGPEFLTYFQNEAQLEKSRLLSDRFSAERPKGSFSTLEIQRTEQGDSAMYLCASSSTGGGVTGELFFGEGSRLTVL.

This chain links TRBV5-1 with TRBJ2-7; a possible D gene is TRBD1 (5 bases). Germline loops: CDR1 SGHRS, CDR2 YFSETQ. V gave up 3 bases and J gave up 5 bases, with 15 bases separating them. The CDR3 covers 14 residues. DNA for the CDR3: TGCGCCAGCAGCTCCCCTCAACAAGGGGACGAGCAGTACTTC. Its protein is CASSSPQQGDEQYF.

This clone has only a few counts. The gene calls are TRBV27 and TRBJ2-1; unclear D gene. CDR3 length: 12 amino acids. The germline V gene encodes CDR1 MNHEY and CDR2 SMNVEV (reference sequence). V dropped 3 bases and J dropped 9 bases, with 9 bases sitting between them. The CDR3 DNA is TGTGCCAGCAGTTTCCCCGGAACTGAGCAGTTCTTC. Protein sequence: CASSFPGTEQFF.